These T cell receptor beta chains were read from a single sample in a study of early T cells in non-severe SARS-CoV-2 infection. TCRdb redid the calling of the 5' RACE reads with MiXCR, one entry per CDR3 protein. Among around 26,000 distinct CDR3 sequences listed, less than 5% were seen once. Sequenced: whole blood. These receptors were taken from an adult who was a healthcare worker with PCR-confirmed SARS-CoV-2 infection or an uninfected control (not recorded which). Each CDR3 is given with its conserved first and last residue. D genes are given only for firm matches. Size is omitted from some rows. Given values are once, few, many or a class for expanded clones.

cdr3_length	v_call	d_call	clone_size	j_call	cdr3_nt	cdr3_aa
14	TRBV5-1	NA	many	TRBJ1-5	TGCGCCAGCAGCTTGGGACAGCCCAATCAGCCCCAGCATTTT	CASSLGQPNQPQHF
13	TRBV6-5	NA	many	TRBJ2-1	TGTGCCAGCAGTTACTCCCCGGGGAGGGAGCAGTTCTTC	CASSYSPGREQFF
15	TRBV2	TRBD2	few	TRBJ2-1	TGTGCCAGCAGTGAGGTACTAGCGGAGTCCAATGAGCAGTTCTTC	CASSEVLAESNEQFF
13	TRBV11-3	TRBD1	many	TRBJ2-1	TGTGCCAGCAGACGGACAGGGGGGAATGAGCAGTTCTTC	CASRRTGGNEQFF
19	TRBV18	TRBD1	many	TRBJ2-1	TGTGCCAGCTCACCACCGTTGACAGGGGGCCGCAGCTCCTACAATGAGCAGTTCTTC	CASSPPLTGGRSSYNEQFF
15	TRBV10-3	TRBD2	many	TRBJ2-1	TGTGCCATCGGTAGACTAGCGGAGACCTACAATGAGCAGTTCTTC	CAIGRLAETYNEQFF
12	TRBV6-6	NA	many	TRBJ1-3	TGTGCCAGCGGCCCGAAGCCAAACACCATATATTTT	CASGPKPNTIYF
14	TRBV3-1	NA	many	TRBJ1-2	TGTGCCAGCAGCCAAGATTGGCGAGGGGCGGGGAGTACCTTC	CASSQDWRGAGSTF
17	TRBV7-3	TRBD1	many	TRBJ2-7	TGTGCCAGCAGCTTATTTCAGACCGGGACAGCCGGTGGGGAGCAGTACTTC	CASSLFQTGTAGGEQYF
18	TRBV24-1	TRBD2	many	TRBJ2-2	TGTGCCACCAGTGACCGAACCCGGACTAGCGGGAGAACCGGGGAGCTGTTTTTT	CATSDRTRTSGRTGELFF
14	TRBV28	TRBD1	many	TRBJ2-7	TGTGCCAGCAGTTCCCAGACAGGGTCTGACGAGCAGTACTTC	CASSSQTGSDEQYF
18	TRBV5-6	TRBD2	NA	TRBJ2-1	TGTGCCAGCAGCTTGATAGTGGCTAGCGGGAGGGCCTACAATGAGCAGTTCTTC	CASSLIVASGRAYNEQFF
13	TRBV29-1	TRBD1	many	TRBJ2-7	TGCAGCGTAGCCAGGACAGGGGGCGACGAGCAGTACTTC	CSVARTGGDEQYF
15	TRBV29-1	TRBD2	many	TRBJ2-1	TGCAGCGTTGAGGCTAGCGGGTGGGGTGTGAATGAGCAGTTCTTC	CSVEASGWGVNEQFF
11	TRBV29-1	NA	NA	TRBJ1-3	TGCAGCGTTGAGGCCGGAAACACCATATATTTT	CSVEAGNTIYF
14	TRBV9	NA	NA	TRBJ2-7	TGTGCCAGCAGCGTAGACCAGGTTCCCTACGAGCAGTACTTC	CASSVDQVPYEQYF
15	TRBV7-3	TRBD1	many	TRBJ1-2	TGTGCCAGCAGCTCACTTCCGGGACAGGAAAATGGCTACACCTTC	CASSSLPGQENGYTF
18	TRBV7-3	TRBD2	few	TRBJ2-3	TGTGCCAGCAGCTTAACGTCCAGATTAGCGGGAGGGGTAGTTACGCAGTATTTT	CASSLTSRLAGGVVTQYF
16	TRBV6-5	NA	many	TRBJ1-5	TGTGCCAGCAGGACGATAGGTCAGGGGATTAATCAGCCCCAGCATTTT	CASRTIGQGINQPQHF
14	TRBV5-1	NA	few	TRBJ1-2	TGCGCCAGCAGCTTGGTGCCGGGGGACTATGGCTACACCTTC	CASSLVPGDYGYTF
18	TRBV11-2	NA	many	TRBJ1-4	TGTGCCAGCAGCCTGATCCCAGGGTGGGGATATACTAATGAAAAACTGTTTTTT	CASSLIPGWGYTNEKLFF
14	TRBV15	NA	few	TRBJ1-2	TGTGCCACCAGCAGAGATTTACAGAACTATGGCTACACCTTC	CATSRDLQNYGYTF
14	TRBV12-3/TRBV12-4	NA	many	TRBJ2-1	TGTGCCAGCAGAGAGACCGGAGCCGGCAATGAGCAGTTCTTC	CASRETGAGNEQFF
14	TRBV7-2	NA	few	TRBJ2-7	TGTGCCAGCAGCTTTTCAAGCGGCTCCTACGAGCAGTACTTC	CASSFSSGSYEQYF
14	TRBV20-1	NA	many	TRBJ2-7	TGCAGTGCTAGACCCCCCGGACTATCCTACGAGCAGTACTTC	CSARPPGLSYEQYF
13	TRBV18	NA	many	TRBJ2-2	TGTGCCAGCTCACGACAGAACACCGGGGAGCTGTTTTTT	CASSRQNTGELFF
17	TRBV4-2	NA	many	TRBJ2-7	TGTGCCAGCAGCCAAGACGCTTCGGCGGGGAGCTCCTACGAGCAGTACTTC	CASSQDASAGSSYEQYF
15	TRBV5-1	TRBD1	few	TRBJ2-7	TGCGCCAGCAGCTTTTCCCGGGACAGAGCCTACGAGCAGTACTTC	CASSFSRDRAYEQYF
15	TRBV11-2	NA	many	TRBJ1-3	TGTGCCAGCAGCTCCAGCGGACTCTCTGGAAACACCATATATTTT	CASSSSGLSGNTIYF
15	TRBV7-3	TRBD2	many	TRBJ2-1	TGTGCCAGCAGCCGTCTAGCGGGAGATTTCAATGAGCAGTTCTTC	CASSRLAGDFNEQFF